In this sample, the clone carrying this T cell receptor (beta chain) turned up many times. This library used roughly 400 ng RNA and molecular barcoded adaptors spanning alpha/delta and beta/gamma chains. TCRdb re-called the reads through MiXCR, storing one row per CDR3 protein. The table shows around 50,000 distinct CDR3 sequences, with about 12% occurring only once. This entry comes from a study of read filtering for tumor transcriptome and immune sequencing. Study in general: The cohort had over 16 men and approximately 13 women aged about 47 to 80, mean about 68 years. DNase treatment preceded whole-transcriptome library preparation.

Material: a population of CD138-negative cells sorted from bone marrow. This clonotype originated in a donor at least 40 years old with multiple myeloma.

CDR3 residues: CSAYGTSGGSPYEQYF. DNA for the CDR3: TGCAGTGCTTACGGGACTAGCGGGGGGAGCCCCTACGAGCAGTACTTC. This chain joins TRBV20-1 and TRBJ2-7; the match to TRBD2 covers 15 bases. With 5 bases clipped from V and 2 bases from J, the junction kept 7 bases outside the gene matches. Germline assignment: CDR1 DFQATT and CDR2 SNEGSKA (reference sequence). This CDR3 is 16 amino acids long.